The 12 T cell receptor beta chains below come from one sample, sequenced in a study of blood T cell repertoires in COVID-19. Generated by immunoSEQ multiplex PCR, the TCRdb table keeps only in-frame clones and is missing some. Of 250,000 or so clones listed, roughly 89% are singletons. Sequencing was performed on PBMCs or T cells enriched from blood (not recorded which). Receptors were obtained from a woman aged 25-40 years with acute COVID-19.

This clone has only one observation. Different DNA sequences within this sample yield the same CDR3. V gene TRBV7-2 combines with J gene TRBJ2-2; weak D call: TRBD1 (5 bases). V was shortened by 1 base and J by 2 bases, with 8 bases between the two germline ends. CDR1 is SGHTA, CDR2 FQGNSA, per germline. The CDR3 totals 15 residues. CDR3 DNA: TGTGCCAGCAGCTTAGGGACACCCAACACCGGGGAGCTGTTTTTT. It codes for CASSLGTPNTGELFF.

This clone was detected only once. The rearrangement joins TRBV10-3 to TRBJ1-1; TRBD1 is a possible D gene (6 bases). Germline CDR1 ENHRY, CDR2 SYGVKD. This CDR3 has 11 residues. V lost 3 bases, J lost 8 bases, and 7 bases lay in between. CDR3 amino acids: CAISDGTEAFF. The CDR3 DNA reads TGTGCCATCAGTGACGGGACAGAAGCTTTCTTT.

This rearrangement joins TRBV20-1 to TRBJ1-1, with D unresolved. CDR3 length: 12 amino acids. Germline lookup yields CDR1 DFQATT and CDR2 SNEGSKA (reference sequence). Trimming left V 3 bases short and J 11 bases short, with 16 bases between. The CDR3 DNA reads as TGCAGTGCTAGTGAGGGAGGGCTTGTCGCTTTCTTT. As protein: CSASEGGLVAFF.

The genes are TRBV6-2 or TRBV6-3 and TRBJ1-1; D gene uncertain. V lost 0 bases, J lost 2 bases, and 10 bases lay in between. The CDR3 loop spans 15 amino acids. Germline-derived CDR1 and CDR2 are MNHEY and SVGEGT. CDR3 loop: CASSYSRRGNTEAFF. The CDR3 nucleotides are TGTGCCAGCAGTTACTCCAGACGGGGTAACACTGAAGCTTTCTTT.

The genes are TRBV6-4 and TRBJ1-1; 9 nucleotides match TRBD1. This CDR3 spans 15 amino acids. J lost 7 bases, V lost 3 bases, and 9 bases had no gene match. Germline V gene data show CDR1 as MRHNA and CDR2 as SNTAGT. The chain's CDR3 is CASSESPGQGLEAFF. CDR3 coding DNA: TGTGCCAGCAGTGAATCCCCGGGACAGGGTCTTGAAGCTTTCTTT.

The chain has TRBV7-6 and TRBJ2-2; 8 bases map to TRBD1. V was pared by 1 base and J by 5 bases, with 3 bases of the junction left unmatched. Germline values: CDR1 SGHVS, CDR2 FNYEAQ. The CDR3 extends over 15 amino acids. In DNA form, the CDR3 reads TGTGCCAGCAGCTTAGTACAGGGGGTGACCGGGGAGCTGTTTTTT. Its protein is CASSLVQGVTGELFF.

This clone was observed a single time. This chain's CDR3 is CASSERDDTEAFF. CDR3 bases: TGTGCCAGCAGTGAGCGGGATGACACTGAAGCTTTCTTT. The chain links TRBV2 to TRBJ1-1; D is unclear. V was shortened by 3 bases and J by 3 bases, with 8 bases between the two germline ends. From germline, CDR1 is SNHLY and CDR2 FYNNEI. CDR3 length: 13 amino acids.

The rearrangement uses TRBV7-6 and TRBJ1-3; perhaps TRBD1 as D (5 bases). Per germline, CDR1 SGHVS and CDR2 FNYEAQ. This CDR3 spans 16 amino acids. V gave up 3 bases and J gave up 0 bases, with 12 bases separating them. The DNA for the CDR3 is TGTGCCAGCAGCTTTTTGTACAGGTCCTCTGGAAACACCATATATTTT. Translated, it gives CASSFLYRSSGNTIYF.

This rearrangement joins TRBV15 to TRBJ1-2; no reliable D call. Trimming pared 5 bases from V and 0 bases from J, leaving 13 bases between. The CDR3 is 15 residues long. Germline CDR1 is LNHNV and CDR2 is YYDKDF (reference sequence). The CDR3 region is CATSPTRSANYGYTF. Written as DNA, the CDR3 is TGTGCCACCAGCCCTACCCGTTCCGCTAACTATGGCTACACCTTC. The full variable domain, with the rest looked up from reference TRBV15 and TRBJ1-2, is DAMVIQNPRYQVTQFGKPVTLSCSQTLNHNVMYWYQQKSSQAPKLLFHYYDKDFNNEADTPDNFQSRRPNTSFCFLDIRSPGLGDTAMYLCATSPTRSANYGYTFGSGTRLTVV.

This clone was picked up one time. This chain uses TRBV6-5 with TRBJ1-1; weak D call: TRBD1 (5 bases). The CDR3 has 15 residues. Germline loops: CDR1 MNHEY, CDR2 SVGAGI. Trimming took 0 bases from V and 4 from J, leaving 12 bases between them. The CDR3 DNA reads TGTGCCAGCAGTTACTCGCTGGGGCAGGGCACTGAAGCTTTCTTT. Protein sequence: CASSYSLGQGTEAFF.

This chain links TRBV19 with TRBJ1-6; maybe TRBD1 (5 bases). Looked up from germline, CDR1 is LNHDA and CDR2 is SQIVND (reference sequence). The CDR3 contains 15 residues. V lost 9 bases and J lost 7, with 19 bases in between. The CDR3 is CASQAGGTRNSPLHF. The DNA of the CDR3 is TGTGCCAGCCAAGCGGGGGGGACGCGGAATTCACCCCTCCACTTT. Combining the CDR3 with reference TRBV19 and TRBJ1-6 gives the whole variable domain DGGITQSPKYLFRKEGQNVTLSCEQNLNHDAMYWYRQDPGQGLRLIYYSQIVNDFQKGDIAEGYSVSREKKESFPLTVTSAQKNPTAFYLCASQAGGTRNSPLHFGNGTRLTVT.

V usage is TRBV5-5 and J usage is TRBJ1-1; 8 bases line up with TRBD1. The germline V gene encodes CDR1 SGHKS and CDR2 YYEKEE (reference sequence). The CDR3 sequence is 18 residues long. V shed 6 bases, J shed 3 bases, and the junction held 19 bases outside the gene matches. The CDR3 nucleotides read TGTGCCAGCACACCCTGGGCCTTCAGGGGGCGAGGGGACACTGAAGCTTTCTTT. Translation gives CASTPWAFRGRGDTEAFF.